A single sample is the source of the 9 T cell receptor beta chains below, sequenced in a study of cytomegalovirus exposure and HLA in healthy donors. 13 Jbeta primers and 60 Vbeta primers were used for the PCR. The protocol was immunoSEQ multiplex PCR, while the TCRdb copy is restricted to in-frame clones and leaves out a portion. The sample has 150,000 to 250,000 clones, over 65% seen once; the top ten hold roughly 0.095%. Material for sequencing was PBMCs. These receptors were taken from a boy younger than 10 in good health and CMV-seronegative.

The CDR3 region has the DNA TGCAGCGCGACAGGTTTTTCCTACGAGCAGTACTTC. Translating gives CSATGFSYEQYF. The rearrangement uses TRBV29-1 and TRBJ2-7, with TRBD1 as a possible D gene (6 bases). V shed 7 bases and J shed 1 base, with 11 bases lying between them. The CDR3 sequence is 12 residues long. Germline values: CDR1 SQVTM, CDR2 ANQGSEA.

V is TRBV6-1 and J is TRBJ2-7, with 9 bases that match TRBD1. The CDR3 extends over 13 amino acids. Trimming cost V 6 bases and J 4 bases; bases outside gene matches: 4. CDR1 is MNHNS and CDR2 is SASEGT in the germline V gene. The CDR3: CASRRDREYEQYF. The CDR3 DNA sequence: TGTGCCAGCAGGAGGGACAGGGAATACGAGCAGTACTTC.

The CDR3 sequence: CASRPPGTSQTDTQYF. CDR3 coding DNA: TGTGCCAGCAGGCCTCCCGGGACTAGCCAGACAGATACGCAGTATTTT. The chain joins TRBV2 to TRBJ2-3; TRBD2 aligns across 9 bases. J gave up 3 bases and V 6 bases, and 10 bases lay outside the gene matches. The CDR3 is 16 residues long. The germline gives CDR1 SNHLY, CDR2 FYNNEI. Complete variable domain (other parts from reference TRBV2 and TRBJ2-3): EPEVTQTPSHQVTQMGQEVILRCVPISNHLYFYWYRQILGQKVEFLVSFYNNEISEKSEIFDDQFSVERPDGSNFTLKIRSTKLEDSAMYFCASRPPGTSQTDTQYFGPGTRLTVL.

The chain uses TRBV11-3 and TRBJ2-7, with D possibly TRBD1 on 7 matching bases. Germline-derived CDR1 and CDR2 are SGHNT and YENEEA. CDR3 length: 17 residues. Trimming pared 5 bases from V and 4 bases from J, leaving 24 bases between. The CDR3 DNA is TGTGCCAGCAGCCCGCGGGACAGTGCCATTGGTAGGTACGAGCAGTACTTC. Its protein product is CASSPRDSAIGRYEQYF.

Comment on this clone: Other DNA sequences in this sample translate to the same CDR3. This rearrangement joins TRBV30 to TRBJ2-7; 9 bases match TRBD1. Germline lookup yields CDR1 GTSNPN and CDR2 SVGIG (reference sequence). The CDR3 length is 15 residues. Unmatched junction bases numbered 15, after V lost 5 bases and J lost 7 bases. Written as DNA, the CDR3 is TGTGCCTGGTCCTCTTACTCCGGGACAGGGAGTGAGCAGTACTTC. The encoded protein is CAWSSYSGTGSEQYF. The entire variable domain, with the rest obtained from reference TRBV30 and TRBJ2-7, is as follows: SQTIHQWPATLVQPVGSPLSLECTVEGTSNPNLYWYRQAAGRGLQLLFYSVGIGQISSEVPQNLSASRPQDRQFILSSKKLLLSDSGFYLCAWSSYSGTGSEQYFGPGTRLTVT.

This sequence joins TRBV7-2 and TRBJ2-3; TRBD2 aligns across 14 bases. The CDR3 has 15 residues. Germline-derived CDR1 and CDR2 are SGHTA and FQGNSA. The V and J ends lost 6 bases and 6 bases, in that order; junction bases with no gene match: 5. This CDR3 reads CASRTSGGVRDTQYF. In DNA form, the CDR3 reads TGTGCCAGCAGGACTAGCGGGGGGGTTCGGGATACGCAGTATTTT.

The chain recombines TRBV4-2 with TRBJ2-1; possible D gene TRBD1, 6 bases. Germline V gene sequence: CDR1 LGHNA, CDR2 YNFKEQ. CDR3 length equals 14 residues. Trimming shortened V by 1 base and J by 14 bases, and 18 bases separated the two germline ends. As DNA, the CDR3 is TGTGCCAGCAGCCAAGTAGAGGGAACTCCAGGGGAGTTCTTC. Translated: CASSQVEGTPGEFF.

V is TRBV7-2 and J is TRBJ2-2, with 11 nucleotides matching TRBD2. This CDR3 has 17 residues. V was clipped by 1 base and J by 4 bases; unmatched bases: 5. Germline CDR1 reads SGHTA; CDR2 reads FQGNSA. The CDR3 DNA follows: TGTGCCAGCAGCTTAGGTAGCGGGGGGGCAGTCACCGGGGAGCTGTTTTTT. It yields the protein CASSLGSGGAVTGELFF.

V is TRBV7-9 and J is TRBJ1-6; possible D gene TRBD1, 6 bases. The V and J ends lost 1 base and 8 bases respectively, with 18 bases between them. This CDR3 comprises 17 residues. The germline V gene has CDR1 SEHNR and CDR2 FQNEAQ (reference sequence). The DNA for the CDR3 is TGTGCCAGCAGCTTAGGGACAGTCACGTACGACTATTCACCCCTCCACTTT. It is translated as CASSLGTVTYDYSPLHF.